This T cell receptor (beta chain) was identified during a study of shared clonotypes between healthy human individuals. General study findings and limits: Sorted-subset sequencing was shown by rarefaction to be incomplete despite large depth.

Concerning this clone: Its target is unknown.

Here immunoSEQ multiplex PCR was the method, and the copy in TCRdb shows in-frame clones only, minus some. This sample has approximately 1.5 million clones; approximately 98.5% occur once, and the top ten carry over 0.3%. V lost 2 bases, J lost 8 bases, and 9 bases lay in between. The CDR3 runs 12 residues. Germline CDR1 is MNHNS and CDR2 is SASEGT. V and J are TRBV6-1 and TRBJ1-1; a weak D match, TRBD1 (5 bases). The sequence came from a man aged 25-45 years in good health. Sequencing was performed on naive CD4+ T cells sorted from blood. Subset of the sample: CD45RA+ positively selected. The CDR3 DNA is TGTGCCAGCAGTGAACAGGGAGAAGAAGCTTTCTTT. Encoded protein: CASSEQGEEAFF.